This T cell receptor (beta chain) originates from a study of early T cells in non-severe SARS-CoV-2 infection. CDR1 is SEHNR and CDR2 is FQNEAQ in the germline V gene (reference sequence). V was pared by 5 bases and J by 3 bases, with 8 bases between. The CDR3 is 13 amino acids. TCRdb used MiXCR to reprocess the 5' RACE reads, holding one entry per CDR3 protein. Found here are tens of thousands of distinct CDR3 sequences, roughly a tenth of them singletons; the top ten hold over 4.5%. The chain uses TRBV7-9 and TRBJ2-1, with unresolved D. The specimen comprised whole blood, sampled at baseline. The TCR originated in an adult who was a healthcare worker with PCR-confirmed SARS-CoV-2 infection or an uninfected control (not recorded which). CDR3 DNA sequence: TGTGCCAGCAGCCGCCGCGACTACAATGAGCAGTTCTTC. Translated, it gives CASSRRDYNEQFF. Full variable domain (rest looked up from reference TRBV7-9 and TRBJ2-1): DTGVSQNPRHKITKRGQNVTFRCDPISEHNRLYWYRQTLGQGPEFLTYFQNEAQLEKSRLLSDRFSAERPKGSFSTLEIQRTEQGDSAMYLCASSRRDYNEQFFGPGTRLTVL.